This TCR beta chain was sequenced in a study of shared clonotypes between healthy human individuals. Whole-study results and caveats: Having only a few donors restricted how much genetic and exposure-history diversity was captured.

TCRdb keeps only in-frame clones here, not all; method: immunoSEQ multiplex PCR. The top ten clones hold approximately 0.4% of a sample with 2 million to 2.5 million clones, about 92% of them seen once. A word on this clone: Its target is not known.

The CDR3 consists of 16 residues. The sample taken for sequencing was naive CD4+ T cells from PBMCs. The sample's subset: CD45RA+ positively selected. V gene TRBV21-1 combines with J gene TRBJ1-1. TRBV21-1 is noted as a pseudogene. This TCR was sampled from a man aged 18 to 35 in good health. Some clones in this sample may be carry-over from other donors' samples. The CDR3 region is CASSKMIRDRGTEAFF. CDR3 DNA: TGTGCCAGCAGCAAGATGATCAGGGACCGAGGCACTGAAGCTTTCTTT.